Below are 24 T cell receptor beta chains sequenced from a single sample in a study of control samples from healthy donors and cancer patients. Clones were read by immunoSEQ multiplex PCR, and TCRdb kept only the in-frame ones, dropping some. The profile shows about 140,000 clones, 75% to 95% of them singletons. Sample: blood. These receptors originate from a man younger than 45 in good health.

CDR3: CASSTRQGQGDTQYF. The CDR3 DNA reads TGTGCCAGTAGTACCCGACAGGGCCAGGGAGATACGCAGTATTTT. V usage is TRBV19 and J usage is TRBJ2-3; TRBD1 aligns across 7 bases. Germline V lookup: CDR1 LNHDA, CDR2 SQIVND (reference sequence). The CDR3 has 15 amino acids. J lost 5 bases, V lost 4 bases, and 9 bases had no gene match.

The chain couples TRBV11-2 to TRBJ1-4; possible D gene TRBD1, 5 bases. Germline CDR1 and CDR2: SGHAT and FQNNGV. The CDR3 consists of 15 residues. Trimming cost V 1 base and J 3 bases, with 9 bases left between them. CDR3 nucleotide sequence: TGTGCCAGCAGCTTAGCAAGGGGTGCTAATGAAAAACTGTTTTTT. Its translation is CASSLARGANEKLFF.

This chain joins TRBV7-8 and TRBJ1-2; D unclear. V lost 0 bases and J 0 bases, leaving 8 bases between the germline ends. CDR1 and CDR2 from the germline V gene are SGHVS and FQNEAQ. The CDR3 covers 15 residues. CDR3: CASSLAQTTNYGYTF. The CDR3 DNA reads TGTGCCAGCAGCTTAGCGCAGACAACTAACTATGGCTACACCTTC.

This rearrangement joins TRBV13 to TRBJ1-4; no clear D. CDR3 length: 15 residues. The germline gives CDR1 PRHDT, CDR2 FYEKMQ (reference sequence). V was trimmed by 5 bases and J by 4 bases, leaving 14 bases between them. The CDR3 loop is CASSQTSSLNEKLFF. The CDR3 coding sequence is TGTGCCAGCAGCCAAACGTCCTCCCTTAATGAAAAACTGTTTTTT.

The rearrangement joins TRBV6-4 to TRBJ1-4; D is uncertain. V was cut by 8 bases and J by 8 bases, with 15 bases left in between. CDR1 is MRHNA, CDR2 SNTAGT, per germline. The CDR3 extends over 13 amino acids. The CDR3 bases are TGTGCCAGCTCACGTGAGGGCGGGGAAAAACTGTTTTTT. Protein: CASSREGGEKLFF.

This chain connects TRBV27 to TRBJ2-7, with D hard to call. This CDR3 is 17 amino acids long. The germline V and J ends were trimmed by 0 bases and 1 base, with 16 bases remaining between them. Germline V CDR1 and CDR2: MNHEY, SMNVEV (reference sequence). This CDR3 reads CASSLSGRQGWSYEQYF. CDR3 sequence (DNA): TGTGCCAGCAGTTTATCTGGTCGACAAGGGTGGTCCTACGAGCAGTACTTC.

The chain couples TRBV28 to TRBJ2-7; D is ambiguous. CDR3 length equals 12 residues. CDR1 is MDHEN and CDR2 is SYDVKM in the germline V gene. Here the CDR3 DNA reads TGTGCGATATCAAGTTCCGCCTACGAGCAGTACTTC. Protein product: CAISSSAYEQYF.

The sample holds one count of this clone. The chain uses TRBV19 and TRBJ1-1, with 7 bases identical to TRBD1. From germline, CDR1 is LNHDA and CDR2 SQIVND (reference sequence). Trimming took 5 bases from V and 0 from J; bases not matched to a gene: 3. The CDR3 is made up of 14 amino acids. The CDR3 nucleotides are TGTGCCAGTAGTTTCAGGGGGGTGAACACTGAAGCTTTCTTT. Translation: CASSFRGVNTEAFF.

The DNA for the CDR3 is TGTGCCAGCAGCATCAACCAGATATACAATCAGCCCCAGCATTTT. This encodes CASSINQIYNQPQHF. The chain recombines TRBV7-8 with TRBJ1-5; the D is unclear. The CDR3 has 15 residues. Deletions cut 5 bases from V and 3 bases from J, with 14 bases between. Germline V CDR1 and CDR2: SGHVS, FQNEAQ.

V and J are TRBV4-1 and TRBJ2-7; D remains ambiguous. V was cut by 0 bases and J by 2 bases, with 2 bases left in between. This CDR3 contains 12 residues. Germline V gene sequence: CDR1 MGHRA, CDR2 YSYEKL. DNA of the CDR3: TGCGCCAGCAGCCAAGAGACCTACGAGCAGTACTTC. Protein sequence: CASSQETYEQYF.

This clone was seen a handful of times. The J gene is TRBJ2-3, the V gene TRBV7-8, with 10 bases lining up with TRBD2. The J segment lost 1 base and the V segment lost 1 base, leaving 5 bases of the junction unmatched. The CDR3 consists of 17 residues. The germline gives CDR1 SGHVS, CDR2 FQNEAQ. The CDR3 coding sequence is TGTGCCAGCAGCTTAGGGGTCGGGACTAGCGGCACAGATACGCAGTATTTT. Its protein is CASSLGVGTSGTDTQYF.

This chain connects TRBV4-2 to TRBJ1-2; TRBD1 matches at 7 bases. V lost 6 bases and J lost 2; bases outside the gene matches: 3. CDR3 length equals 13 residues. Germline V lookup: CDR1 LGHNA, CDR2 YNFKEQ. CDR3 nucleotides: TGTGCCAGCAGATCGACAGGGAACTATGGCTACACCTTC. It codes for CASRSTGNYGYTF.

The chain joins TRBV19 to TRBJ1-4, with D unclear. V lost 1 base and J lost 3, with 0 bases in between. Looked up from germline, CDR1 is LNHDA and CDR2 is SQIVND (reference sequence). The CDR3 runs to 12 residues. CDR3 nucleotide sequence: TGTGCCAGTAGTATAGCTAATGAAAAACTGTTTTTT. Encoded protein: CASSIANEKLFF.

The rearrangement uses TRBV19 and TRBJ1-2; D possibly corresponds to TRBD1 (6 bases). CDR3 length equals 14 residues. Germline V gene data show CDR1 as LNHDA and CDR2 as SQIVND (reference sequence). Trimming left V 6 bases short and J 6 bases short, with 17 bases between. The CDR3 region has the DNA TGTGCCAGTAGCCTCACCGGGACAACAGATGGCTACACCTTC. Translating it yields CASSLTGTTDGYTF.

The CDR3 DNA follows: TGTGCCAGCAGCCAGAGGACAGGCCAGGTTGGTGAAAAACTGTTTTTT. Translated, it gives CASSQRTGQVGEKLFF. The chain combines TRBV3-1 (or the pseudogene TRBV3-2) with TRBJ1-4; 7 nucleotides agree with TRBD1. J gave up 7 bases and V 3 bases, and 11 bases lay outside the gene matches. This CDR3 contains 16 residues. The germline V gene encodes CDR1 LGHDT and CDR2 YNNKEL (reference sequence).

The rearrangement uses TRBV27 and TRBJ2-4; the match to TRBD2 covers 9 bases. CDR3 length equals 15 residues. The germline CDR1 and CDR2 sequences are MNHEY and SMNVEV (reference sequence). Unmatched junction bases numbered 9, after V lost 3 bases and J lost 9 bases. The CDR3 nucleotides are TGTGCCAGCAGTTTTGGGACTCAAGCGGGGGGCATTCAGTACTTC. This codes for CASSFGTQAGGIQYF.

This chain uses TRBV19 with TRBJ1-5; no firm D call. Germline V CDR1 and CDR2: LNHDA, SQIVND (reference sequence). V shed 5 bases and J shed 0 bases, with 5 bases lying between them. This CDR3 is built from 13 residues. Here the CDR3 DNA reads TGTGCCAGTAGTGCTTATAGCAATCAGCCCCAGCATTTT. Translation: CASSAYSNQPQHF.

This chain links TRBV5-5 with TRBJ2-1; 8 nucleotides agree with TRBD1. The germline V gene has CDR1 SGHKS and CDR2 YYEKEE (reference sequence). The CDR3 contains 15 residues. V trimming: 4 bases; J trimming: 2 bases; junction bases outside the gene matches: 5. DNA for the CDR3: TGTGCCAGCAGCCAGACAGGGGATCCCTACAATGAGCAGTTCTTC. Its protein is CASSQTGDPYNEQFF.

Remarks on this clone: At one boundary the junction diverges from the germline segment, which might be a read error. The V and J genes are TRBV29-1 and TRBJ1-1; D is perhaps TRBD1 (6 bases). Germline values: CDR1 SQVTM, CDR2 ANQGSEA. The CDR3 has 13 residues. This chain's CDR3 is CSAEQGLGTEAFF. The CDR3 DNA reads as TGCAGCGCTGAACAGGGCTTGGGCACTGAAGCTTTCTTT.

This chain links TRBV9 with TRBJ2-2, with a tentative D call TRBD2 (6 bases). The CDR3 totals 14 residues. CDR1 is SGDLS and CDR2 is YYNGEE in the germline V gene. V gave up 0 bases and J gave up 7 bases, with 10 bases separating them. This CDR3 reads CASSVGGGIGELFF. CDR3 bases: TGTGCCAGCAGCGTAGGTGGGGGGATCGGGGAGCTGTTTTTT.

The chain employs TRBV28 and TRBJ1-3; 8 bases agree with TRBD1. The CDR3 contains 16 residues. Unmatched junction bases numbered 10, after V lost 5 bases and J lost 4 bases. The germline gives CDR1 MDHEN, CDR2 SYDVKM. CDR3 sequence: CASSPLTGGYGNTIYF. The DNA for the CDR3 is TGTGCCAGCAGTCCACTTACAGGGGGATACGGAAACACCATATATTTT.

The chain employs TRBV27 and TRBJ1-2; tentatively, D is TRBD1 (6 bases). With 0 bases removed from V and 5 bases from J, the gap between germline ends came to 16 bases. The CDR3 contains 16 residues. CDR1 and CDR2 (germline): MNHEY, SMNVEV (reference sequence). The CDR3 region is CASSLSGGAGEYGYTF. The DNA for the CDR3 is TGTGCCAGCAGTTTATCGGGAGGAGCAGGGGAGTATGGCTACACCTTC.

CDR3 in DNA: TGTGCCACAACACTAAACGGGACTAGCGGGGGGGTGGGCACAGATACGCAGTATTTT. Protein sequence: CATTLNGTSGGVGTDTQYF. The chain employs TRBV6-4 and TRBJ2-3; TRBD2 aligns across 16 bases. J lost 1 base, V lost 10 bases, and 14 bases had no gene match. The CDR3 length is 19 residues. CDR1 and CDR2 (germline): MRHNA, SNTAGT.

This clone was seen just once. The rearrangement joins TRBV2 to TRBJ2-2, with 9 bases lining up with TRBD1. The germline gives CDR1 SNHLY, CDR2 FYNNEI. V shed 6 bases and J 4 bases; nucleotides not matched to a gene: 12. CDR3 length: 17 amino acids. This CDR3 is CASRLTEGTGITGELFF. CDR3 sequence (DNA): TGTGCCAGCAGATTAACGGAAGGGACAGGGATCACCGGGGAGCTGTTTTTT. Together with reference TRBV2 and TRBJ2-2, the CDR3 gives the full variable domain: EPEVTQTPSHQVTQMGQEVILRCVPISNHLYFYWYRQILGQKVEFLVSFYNNEISEKSEIFDDQFSVERPDGSNFTLKIRSTKLEDSAMYFCASRLTEGTGITGELFFGEGSRLTVL.